This T cell receptor (beta chain) was recovered during a study of T cells in Graves' hyperthyroidism and ophthalmopathy. Regarding the study as a whole: Ophthalmopathy could be told apart from stable hyperthyroidism with a 13 V-J model. Most thyroid clonotypes expanded above 0.001 were also detected in blood.

This clonotype has ten or more counts. Its antigen is unknown. The investigators amplified TCR beta CDR3 regions from RNA transcripts. The TCR CDR3 was amplified in a first-round RT-PCR using the HTBI primer set. From the multiplex PCR reads, TCRdb called clonotypes with MiXCR, one entry per CDR3 protein. The sample lists around 350,000 distinct CDR3 sequences; approximately 25% were seen once. Exclusion of a patient resulted from uncontrolled infection, other autoimmune disease, pregnancy or lactation. Unmatched junction bases numbered 7, after V lost 5 bases and J lost 5 bases. The CDR3 covers 14 residues. Germline CDR1 reads SGHAT; CDR2 reads FQNNGV.

This sequence was found in a man between 45 and 60 years old with Graves' hyperthyroidism. The rearrangement links TRBV11-2 to TRBJ2-5, with 8 bases fitting TRBD2. Sequencing used blood. CDR3 sequence: CASSQSGGGETQYF. CDR3 sequence (DNA): TGTGCCAGCAGCCAGAGCGGCGGGGGGGAGACCCAGTACTTC.